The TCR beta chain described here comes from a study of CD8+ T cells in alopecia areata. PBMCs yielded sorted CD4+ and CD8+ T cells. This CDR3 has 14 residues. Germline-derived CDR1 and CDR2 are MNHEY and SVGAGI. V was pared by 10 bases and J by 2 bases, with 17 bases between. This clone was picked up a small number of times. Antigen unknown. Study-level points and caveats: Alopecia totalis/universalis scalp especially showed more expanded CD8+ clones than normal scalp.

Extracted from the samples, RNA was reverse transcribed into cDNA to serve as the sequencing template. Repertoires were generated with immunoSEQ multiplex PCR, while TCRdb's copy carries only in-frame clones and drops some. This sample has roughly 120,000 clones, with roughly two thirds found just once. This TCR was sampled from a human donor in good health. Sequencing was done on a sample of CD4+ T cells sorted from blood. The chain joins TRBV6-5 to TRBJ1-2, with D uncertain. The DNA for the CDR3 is TGTGCCACTAAGAGGACGGAAAGAAACTATGGCTACACCTTC. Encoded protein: CATKRTERNYGYTF.